A single sample gave rise to the 11 T cell receptor beta chains below, sequenced in a study of regulatory T cells in long-lasting Graves disease. Time point given: newly diagnosed GD, antithyroid drugs for less than 3 months. Making the TCR library involved RNA that had been extracted from PBMCs. Construction of the TCR beta libraries employed iRepertoire HTBI primers in conjunction with Arm-PCR of CDR3 regions. TCRdb recomputed calls from the multiplex PCR reads with MiXCR, one row per CDR3 protein. The sample has 440,000 or so distinct CDR3 sequences; about 16% are singletons. The same data also went into a second study, on T cells in Graves' hyperthyroidism and ophthalmopathy.

Sample: peripheral blood mononuclear cells (PBMCs), taken at new diagnosis, from a patient treated with antithyroid drugs. Source of these receptors: a young woman with Graves disease.

This clonotype was observed many times. This CDR3 is CASSLEAGTHEQYF. Written as DNA, the CDR3 is TGTGCCAGCAGCTTAGAGGCAGGGACCCACGAGCAGTACTTC. This chain uses TRBV11-2 with TRBJ2-7; D may match TRBD1 or TRBD2 (5 bases each). This CDR3 comprises 14 residues. With 0 bases removed from V and 5 bases from J, the gap between germline ends came to 11 bases. CDR1 is SGHAT and CDR2 is FQNNGV in the germline V gene.

This sequence joins TRBV5-1 and TRBJ2-1; TRBD2 matches 10 bases. CDR1 and CDR2 from the germline V gene are SGHRS and YFSETQ. The CDR3 is made up of 17 amino acids. The V segment lost 0 bases and the J segment 0 bases; nucleotides outside the gene matches: 3. In DNA form, the CDR3 reads TGCGCCAGCAGCTTGGAGCCTAGCGGGAGCTCCTACAATGAGCAGTTCTTC. Translated: CASSLEPSGSSYNEQFF.

This clonotype was recorded a few times. This rearrangement joins TRBV19 to TRBJ2-3, with 10 bases matching TRBD1. The length of the CDR3 is 14 residues. Unmatched junction bases numbered 2, after V lost 3 bases and J lost 5 bases. In germline, CDR1 is LNHDA, CDR2 SQIVND (reference sequence). CDR3 sequence: CASSIGQGEDTQYF. DNA of the CDR3: TGTGCCAGTAGTATCGGACAGGGGGAAGATACGCAGTATTTT.

V gene TRBV7-2 combines with J gene TRBJ2-2; the D gene is possibly TRBD1 (6 bases). Germline V CDR1 and CDR2: SGHTA, FQGNSA. With 1 base removed from V and 4 bases from J, the gap between germline ends came to 16 bases. The CDR3 runs to 17 residues. The CDR3 coding sequence is TGTGCCAGCAGCTTAGGAGGCAGGGGCTTGGGCACCGGGGAGCTGTTTTTT. This translates into CASSLGGRGLGTGELFF. Full variable domain (outside the CDR3, taken from reference TRBV7-2 and TRBJ2-2): GAGVSQSPSNKVTEKGKDVELRCDPISGHTALYWYRQSLGQGLEFLIYFQGNSAPDKSGLPSDRFSAERTGGSVSTLTIQRTQQEDSAVYLCASSLGGRGLGTGELFFGEGSRLTVL.

This clonotype was recorded many times. The CDR3 DNA follows: TGCGCCAGCAGCCAAGCCCTCGTTGGGAGGGTGACGTCCCAGTACTTC. It translates to CASSQALVGRVTSQYF. This chain connects TRBV4-1 to TRBJ2-5, with 7 bases matching TRBD2. This CDR3 spans 16 amino acids. Germline V gives CDR1 MGHRA, CDR2 YSYEKL. The trim removed 1 base at V and 9 bases at J, leaving 14 bases unmatched.

The chain joins TRBV6-1 to TRBJ1-5, with 8 bases identical to TRBD1. Germline V gives CDR1 MNHNS, CDR2 SASEGT. This CDR3 spans 14 amino acids. V was clipped by 6 bases and J by 7 bases; unmatched bases: 8. CDR3 coding DNA: TGTGCCAGCAGCACGACAGGGGACAACCAGCCCCAGCATTTT. Translated, it gives CASSTTGDNQPQHF.

This clonotype was detected many times. The gene calls are TRBV28 and TRBJ2-5; 7 nucleotides line up with TRBD1. Germline-derived CDR1 and CDR2 are MDHEN and SYDVKM. Trimming removed 5 bases from V and 4 bases from J; junction bases left unmatched: 13. This CDR3 has 16 amino acids. The CDR3 region is CASSGTRGKGGETQYF. CDR3 DNA sequence: TGTGCCAGCAGTGGGACCAGGGGGAAAGGAGGAGAGACCCAGTACTTC. Complete variable domain (other parts from reference TRBV28 and TRBJ2-5): DVKVTQSSRYLVKRTGEKVFLECVQDMDHENMFWYRQDPGLGLRLIYFSYDVKMKEKGDIPEGYSVSREKKERFSLILESASTNQTSMYLCASSGTRGKGGETQYFGPGTRLLVL.

This clonotype was observed a single time. Given a much more abundant clone one base away, this may be a read error. The chain employs TRBV3-1 and TRBJ2-5; D is possibly TRBD1 or TRBD2 (6 bases each). Trimming stripped 5 bases from V and 2 bases from J, with 21 bases between. The CDR3 covers 17 residues. Germline CDR1 reads LGHDT; CDR2 reads YNNKEL (reference sequence). The CDR3 DNA sequence: TGTGCCAGCAGCTATGCTCACGGAGGGCAGGGGCAAGAGACCCAGTACTTC. It yields the protein CASSYAHGGQGQETQYF.

This clonotype was seen more than once but under ten times. This chain joins TRBV5-1 and TRBJ1-1; maybe TRBD1 (5 bases). V was shortened by 0 bases and J by 1 base, with 13 bases between the two germline ends. There are 16 residues in the CDR3. Germline CDR1 is SGHRS and CDR2 is YFSETQ. The DNA for the CDR3 is TGCGCCAGCAGCTTGGTCCCTGGGACGAGGAACACTGAAGCTTTCTTT. It is translated as CASSLVPGTRNTEAFF.

This clonotype was counted a few times. This chain joins TRBV24-1 and TRBJ1-1, with a tentative D call TRBD1 (6 bases). V was pared by 3 bases and J by 2 bases, with 9 bases between. The length of the CDR3 is 14 residues. CDR1 is KGHDR, CDR2 SFDVKD, per germline. The CDR3 sequence: CATSDPGHNTEAFF. The CDR3 DNA reads TGTGCCACCAGTGATCCGGGACATAACACTGAAGCTTTCTTT.

This clonotype was seen ten or more times. This chain links TRBV7-2 with TRBJ2-5; no firm D call. Germline CDR1 SGHTA, CDR2 FQGNSA. V lost 1 base and J 5 bases, leaving 17 bases between the germline ends. The CDR3 has 16 amino acids. The CDR3 coding sequence is TGTGCCAGCAGCTTAGGAGAGACGCGAAATCGGGAGACCCAGTACTTC. Its translation is CASSLGETRNRETQYF.